The 31 T cell receptor beta chains listed next were all sequenced from one sample in a study of tumor-infiltrating lymphocytes in oesophageal squamous cell carcinoma. Using its own MiXCR run on the PCR reads, TCRdb lists one record per CDR3 protein. This sample has about 10,000 distinct CDR3 sequences, with roughly 60% found just once. The sequencing input was esophageal tumor tissue. The receptors were sampled from a female donor with esophageal squamous cell carcinoma.

This chain links TRBV5-1 with TRBJ2-5, with D possibly being TRBD1 or TRBD2 (5 bases each). Trimming shortened V by 2 bases and J by 5 bases, and 13 bases separated the two germline ends. There are 14 residues in the CDR3. Germline lookup yields CDR1 SGHRS and CDR2 YFSETQ. CDR3 in DNA: TGCGCCAGCAGCTTCCTGTGGGGCGGGGAGACCCAGTACTTC. It translates to CASSFLWGGETQYF.

The sample holds many counts of this clonotype. The V and J genes are TRBV7-8 and TRBJ2-5, with a possible D match to TRBD1 (6 bases). CDR3 size: 15 residues. CDR1 and CDR2 (germline): SGHVS, FQNEAQ. V lost 0 bases and J 4 bases, leaving 12 bases between the germline ends. CDR3 DNA: TGTGCCAGCAGCTTAGCCAGGGGTGGCGGAGAGACCCAGTACTTC. It is translated as CASSLARGGGETQYF.

The chain joins TRBV7-1 to TRBJ1-1; D uncertain. TRBV7-1 is an ORF, and what it does is uncertain. Trimming cost V 10 bases and J 4 bases, with 19 bases left between them. The CDR3 totals 14 residues. The CDR3 DNA reads as TGTGCCACCACCGACTCGAACAGTGGCACTGAAGCTTTCTTT. Encoded protein: CATTDSNSGTEAFF.

This clonotype came up many times. V and J are TRBV5-1 and TRBJ2-3, with 8 bases matching TRBD1. Germline V gene sequence: CDR1 SGHRS, CDR2 YFSETQ. V gave up 3 bases and J gave up 0 bases; unmatched junction bases: 9. There are 17 residues in the CDR3. CDR3 bases: TGCGCCAGCAGCTCCGGACAGGGCCGGTCGAGCACAGATACGCAGTATTTT. This gives the protein CASSSGQGRSSTDTQYF.

This clonotype showed up just once. The chain uses TRBV12-3 or TRBV12-4 and TRBJ2-4; 9 bases map to TRBD1. The end of the DNA aligns better with TRBJ1-2, so the J call may be wrong. The CDR3 is 13 amino acids. CDR3 in DNA: TGTGCCAGCAGTCTGACAGGGGGTAGAGCCTACACCTTC. The encoded protein is CASSLTGGRAYTF.

The V and J genes are TRBV11-1 and TRBJ2-6, with TRBD2 identical over 7 bases. This CDR3 has 15 amino acids. V lost 3 bases and J lost 3; bases outside the gene matches: 2. In germline, CDR1 is SGHAT, CDR2 FQDESV (reference sequence). In DNA form, the CDR3 reads TGTGCCAGCAGCTTCCGGACTAGTGGGGCCAACGTCCTGACTTTC. As protein: CASSFRTSGANVLTF.

This chain connects TRBV12-3 or TRBV12-4 to TRBJ2-3, with 14 bases fitting TRBD2. Losses at the gene ends were 6 bases for V and 2 bases for J; bases not matched to a gene: 4. The CDR3 is 16 residues long. CDR3 amino acids: CASRGTSGSVTDTQYF. The CDR3 bases are TGTGCCAGCAGGGGGACTAGCGGGAGCGTCACAGATACGCAGTATTTT.

The rearrangement joins TRBV7-8 to TRBJ2-3; 9 nucleotides line up with TRBD2. After removal of 3 bases from V and 5 bases from J, the junction contained 18 bases not matched to a gene. The germline V gene has CDR1 SGHVS and CDR2 FQNEAQ. This CDR3 region has 19 residues. The CDR3 spells CASSFPLAGTPVGVDTQYF. CDR3 in DNA: TGTGCCAGCAGCTTTCCTCTAGCGGGGACCCCCGTGGGGGTAGATACGCAGTATTTT.

In this sample, this clonotype turned up once. The chain has TRBV11-2 and TRBJ2-6; unclear D gene. V was cut by 3 bases and J by 0 bases, with 6 bases left in between. CDR1 and CDR2 (germline): SGHAT, FQNNGV. CDR3 size: 15 residues. For the CDR3, the DNA is TGTGCCAGCAGCTTGGATTACTCTGGGGCCAACGTCCTGACTTTC. The encoded protein is CASSLDYSGANVLTF.

This clonotype turned up a few times. The V and J genes are TRBV7-2 and TRBJ2-5; D might be TRBD2 (5 bases). With the DNA end fitting TRBJ2-1 better, the J assignment may be wrong. Germline V CDR1 and CDR2: SGHTA, FQGNSA. The CDR3 runs 13 residues. The CDR3 DNA reads as TGTGCCAGCAGCTTTCGGAGGCGCGATGAGCAGTTCTTC. This codes for CASSFRRRDEQFF.

The chain has TRBV9 and TRBJ2-1; a weak D match, TRBD2 (5 bases). The CDR3 is made up of 14 amino acids. Trimming left V 3 bases short and J 8 bases short, with 15 bases between. CDR1 is SGDLS and CDR2 is YYNGEE in the germline V gene. This CDR3 reads CASSAPTRNDEQFF. In DNA, the CDR3 is TGTGCCAGCAGCGCCCCTACTAGGAACGATGAGCAGTTCTTC. The whole variable domain, remainder taken from reference TRBV9 and TRBJ2-1, is DSGVTQTPKHLITATGQRVTLRCSPRSGDLSVYWYQQSLDQGLQFLIQYYNGEERAKGNILERFSAQQFPDLHSELNLSSLELGDSALYFCASSAPTRNDEQFFGPGTRLTVL.

V usage is TRBV6-1 and J usage is TRBJ2-7; a possible D gene is TRBD2 (6 bases). TRBJ2-1 matches the DNA end more closely, so the J call is doubtful. Germline V lookup: CDR1 MNHNS, CDR2 SASEGT. This CDR3 region has 16 residues. The chain's CDR3 is CASSEGAGSSYNEQFF. The CDR3 coding sequence is TGTGCCAGCAGTGAAGGGGCGGGGAGCTCCTACAATGAGCAGTTCTTC.

This chain joins TRBV7-8 and TRBJ2-7; a possible D gene is TRBD2 (6 bases). Germline CDR1 and CDR2: SGHVS and FQNEAQ. V was shortened by 0 bases and J by 2 bases, with 8 bases between the two germline ends. This CDR3 has 14 residues. Written as DNA, the CDR3 is TGTGCCAGCAGCTTAGCAGGGAGGACCTACGAGCAGTACTTC. Translated, it gives CASSLAGRTYEQYF.

The chain employs TRBV7-2 and TRBJ2-3; perhaps TRBD2 as D (6 bases). The CDR3 runs 14 residues. Germline CDR1 is SGHTA and CDR2 is FQGNSA. Between the trimmed V and J ends, which lost 5 bases and 5 bases, there was a span of 14 bases. The CDR3: CASSLSGAGDTQYF. DNA of the CDR3: TGTGCCAGCAGCCTGTCGGGAGCGGGAGATACGCAGTATTTT.

There are a few counts of this clonotype. The V call is TRBV7-3, the J call TRBJ2-3; D is undetermined. Germline CDR1 reads SGHTA; CDR2 reads FQGTGA. CDR3 length equals 13 residues. The V gene lost 1 base and the J gene lost 6 bases, with 8 bases spanning the gap. CDR3: CASSLNSGDTQYF. In nucleotides, the CDR3 is TGTGCCAGCAGCTTAAATTCTGGGGATACGCAGTATTTT.

V gene TRBV28 combines with J gene TRBJ2-7, with 7 bases that match TRBD2. The CDR3 runs to 17 residues. Germline trimming cut 4 bases from V and 6 bases from J; bases unmatched to any gene: 18. Germline-derived CDR1 and CDR2 are MDHEN and SYDVKM. The CDR3 sequence is CASSWPWAGETRGEQYF. The CDR3 DNA is TGTGCCAGCAGTTGGCCGTGGGCGGGAGAGACTCGGGGCGAGCAGTACTTC.

This clonotype counts as medium-sized. Just one base apart from a much larger clone, this may be a read error. The CDR3 region is CASSPQTAPNEQYF. CDR3 nucleotide sequence: TGTGCCAGCAGCCCACAGACAGCGCCGAATGAGCAGTACTTC. This chain links TRBV7-9 with TRBJ2-7; possible D gene TRBD1, 5 bases. Between the trimmed V and J ends, which lost 5 bases and 7 bases, there was a span of 18 bases. There are 14 residues in the CDR3. The V gene's germline CDR1 is SEHNR and CDR2 FQNEAQ (reference sequence).

The gene calls are TRBV4-1 and TRBJ2-3; TRBD2 matches at 9 bases. Matching the DNA end better, TRBJ2-7 makes the J call doubtful. The CDR3 length is 14 residues. The germline CDR1 and CDR2 sequences are MGHRA and YSYEKL. CDR3 residues: CASSPQRGDGEQYF. CDR3 sequence (DNA): TGCGCCAGCAGCCCCCAGCGGGGGGATGGCGAGCAGTACTTC.

This clonotype was counted only a few times. This chain joins TRBV6-1 and TRBJ2-3; no clear D. CDR3 size: 14 residues. Trimming cost V 5 bases and J 0 bases, with 9 bases left between them. Germline-derived CDR1 and CDR2 are MNHNS and SASEGT. CDR3 in amino acids: CASSPTDSTDTQYF. In nucleotides, the CDR3 is TGTGCCAGCAGTCCCACCGATAGCACAGATACGCAGTATTTT.

This chain uses TRBV5-1 with TRBJ2-7; 8 bases align to TRBD1. The CDR3 sequence is 15 residues long. The V gene's germline CDR1 is SGHRS and CDR2 YFSETQ. J was trimmed by 7 bases and V by 4 bases; bases with no gene match: 13. The CDR3 DNA follows: TGCGCCAGCAGCATGACAGGGGCTTTACACAATGAGCAGTACTTC. Its protein product is CASSMTGALHNEQYF. Variable domain in full (rest from reference TRBV5-1 and TRBJ2-7): KAGVTQTPRYLIKTRGQQVTLSCSPISGHRSVSWYQQTPGQGLQFLFEYFSETQRNKGNFPGRFSGRQFSNSRSEMNVSTLELGDSALYLCASSMTGALHNEQYFGPGTRLTVT.

The chain recombines TRBV7-2 with TRBJ1-5, with D perhaps TRBD1 (6 bases). The CDR3 sequence is 13 residues long. Per the germline V gene, CDR1 is SGHTA and CDR2 is FQGNSA. Trimming took off 7 bases at V and 6 bases at J, with 13 bases between the two ends. The CDR3 is CASIYRAGQPQHF. CDR3 DNA: TGTGCCAGCATCTACAGGGCAGGTCAGCCCCAGCATTTT.

CDR3: CASSFDRGLAGAFF. The CDR3 DNA reads as TGTGCCAGCAGCTTCGACAGGGGGCTTGCTGGAGCTTTCTTT. This rearrangement joins TRBV5-5 to TRBJ1-1, with 10 bases matching TRBD1. CDR1 is SGHKS and CDR2 is YYEKEE in the germline V gene (reference sequence). Germline trimming cut 2 bases from V and 10 bases from J; bases unmatched to any gene: 8. The CDR3 totals 14 residues.

J is TRBJ2-7 and V is TRBV7-6, with 9 bases identical to TRBD1. The tail of the sequence fits TRBJ2-1 better, so the J call may be wrong. The CDR3 runs 17 residues. Germline CDR1 and CDR2: SGHVS and FNYEAQ. The CDR3 spells CASSLVSGQGPYNEQFF. Written as DNA, the CDR3 is TGTGCCAGCAGCTTAGTTTCGGGACAGGGACCCTACAATGAGCAGTTCTTC.

This clonotype was counted only a few times. The gene calls are TRBV7-2 and TRBJ2-1, with a tentative D call TRBD2 (6 bases). The germline CDR1 and CDR2 sequences are SGHTA and FQGNSA. This CDR3 region has 19 residues. Trimming cost V 0 bases and J 0 bases, with 18 bases left between them. The CDR3 is CASSLARVGGTGSYNEQFF. CDR3 coding DNA: TGTGCCAGCAGCTTAGCGAGGGTCGGGGGTACGGGCTCCTACAATGAGCAGTTCTTC.

Concerning this clonotype itself: The junction and the germline gene differ at one end; a read error may be behind it. The chain joins TRBV7-9 to TRBJ2-1, with D unclear. This CDR3 contains 15 residues. Germline V gene sequence: CDR1 SEHNR, CDR2 FQNEAQ (reference sequence). CDR3 DNA: TGTGCCAGCAGCTTAGTTGACCTTCCTTTGGGATCGGATAACTTC. This codes for CASSLVDLPLGSDNF. The full variable domain, completed using reference TRBV7-9 and TRBJ2-1, is DTGVSQNPRHKITKRGQNVTFRCDPISEHNRLYWYRQTLGQGPEFLTYFQNEAQLEKSRLLSDRFSAERPKGSFSTLEIQRTEQGDSAMYLCASSLVDLPLGSDNFGPGTRLTVL.

The rearrangement uses TRBV6-8 and TRBJ2-4, with 7 bases lining up with TRBD1. CDR1 is MNHGY, CDR2 SAAAGT, per germline. The V and J ends lost 5 bases and 0 bases, in that order; junction bases with no gene match: 7. The CDR3 is 16 residues long. CDR3 sequence: CASSRPGQRAKNIQYF. CDR3 sequence (DNA): TGTGCCAGCAGTAGACCGGGACAGAGAGCCAAAAACATTCAGTACTTC.

This clonotype occurred a few times. This chain uses TRBV7-2 with TRBJ2-5; possibly TRBD1 for D (6 bases). Germline assignment: CDR1 SGHTA and CDR2 FQGNSA. CDR3 size: 14 residues. Trimming took 5 bases from V and 2 from J, leaving 12 bases between them. The chain's CDR3 is CASSSGQRQETQYF. Written as DNA, the CDR3 is TGTGCCAGCAGCAGTGGACAGCGACAAGAGACCCAGTACTTC. The full variable domain, completed using reference TRBV7-2 and TRBJ2-5, is GAGVSQSPSNKVTEKGKDVELRCDPISGHTALYWYRQSLGQGLEFLIYFQGNSAPDKSGLPSDRFSAERTGGSVSTLTIQRTQQEDSAVYLCASSSGQRQETQYFGPGTRLLVL.

This sequence joins TRBV7-2 and TRBJ2-6, with no clear D. Trimming took 3 bases from V and 0 from J, leaving 6 bases between them. This CDR3 contains 15 residues. Germline V CDR1 and CDR2: SGHTA, FQGNSA. CDR3 in amino acids: CASSFALSGANVLTF. Written as DNA, the CDR3 is TGTGCCAGCAGCTTTGCTCTCTCTGGGGCCAACGTCCTGACTTTC.

The genes are TRBV27 and TRBJ2-3, with no clear D. The DNA end lines up better with TRBJ1-1; the J call may be wrong. The germline V gene has CDR1 MNHEY and CDR2 SMNVEV (reference sequence). CDR3 length equals 16 residues. CDR3: CASSLSSGRLGTEAFF. The CDR3 DNA is TGTGCCAGCAGTTTATCAAGTGGGAGGCTCGGCACTGAAGCTTTCTTT.

The chain joins TRBV7-3 to TRBJ1-1; D perhaps matches TRBD1 (5 bases). The CDR3 consists of 14 residues. V was trimmed by 3 bases and J by 3 bases, leaving 11 bases between them. Per germline, CDR1 SGHTA and CDR2 FQGTGA. CDR3 loop: CASSFGGADTEAFF. The CDR3, as DNA: TGTGCCAGCAGCTTTGGCGGGGCGGACACTGAAGCTTTCTTT.

The chain has TRBV6-6 and TRBJ2-7; 9 nucleotides match TRBD2. V lost 0 bases, J lost 0 bases, and 3 bases stayed unmatched. Per the germline V gene, CDR1 is MNHNY and CDR2 is SVGAGI (reference sequence). This CDR3 spans 16 amino acids. As DNA, the CDR3 is TGTGCCAGCAGTTACTCCGCGACTAGCGGCTCCTACGAGCAGTACTTC. It codes for CASSYSATSGSYEQYF.